The 32 T cell receptor beta chains below were found in one sample sequenced in a study of T-cell reconstitution after alpha-beta-depleted transplantation in children. Unique molecular identifiers were used in preparing the TCRbeta library. TCRdb fed the PCR reads into MiXCR, producing one record per CDR3 protein. This sample has under 850,000 distinct CDR3 sequences; about an eighth occur once, and the top ten carry roughly 0.84%. The sequencing used PBMCs, collected before TCRalphabeta/CD19-depleted stem cell transplant. These receptors came from a girl aged 2-10 years with congenital amegakaryocytic thrombocytopenia, due to receive a stem cell transplant.

The chain is built from TRBV4-2 and TRBJ2-2; D not resolved. The CDR3 has 15 amino acids. Germline CDR1 LGHNA, CDR2 YNFKEQ. V lost 0 bases and J 3 bases, leaving 8 bases between the germline ends. The CDR3 DNA reads as TGTGCCAGCAGCCAAGATCGGGCGGACACCGGGGAGCTGTTTTTT. Translation: CASSQDRADTGELFF.

Many counts were recorded for this clonotype. V and J are TRBV20-1 and TRBJ2-7; D not resolved. Germline V CDR1 and CDR2: DFQATT, SNEGSKA (reference sequence). V was cut by 4 bases and J by 0 bases, with 13 bases left in between. This CDR3 has 14 amino acids. The DNA for the CDR3 is TGCAGTGCTATCAGAGGATTAAGCTCCTACGAGCAGTACTTC. Encoded protein: CSAIRGLSSYEQYF.

This clonotype was detected many times. This sequence joins TRBV6-5 and TRBJ2-7, with 10 bases aligning to TRBD1. The CDR3 is made up of 15 amino acids. CDR1 is MNHEY, CDR2 SVGAGI, per germline. With V trimmed by 4 bases and J by 6 bases, 9 bases remained unmatched. CDR3 sequence reads: CASSSPGTGVFEQYF. DNA for the CDR3: TGTGCCAGCAGTTCCCCCGGGACAGGGGTGTTCGAGCAGTACTTC.

This clonotype was counted many times. The chain links TRBV5-1 to TRBJ2-3, with D possibly matching TRBD2 (5 bases). The CDR3 is 18 residues long. Deletions cut 1 base from V and 2 bases from J, with 20 bases between. Germline CDR1 reads SGHRS; CDR2 reads YFSETQ. CDR3 region: CASSLNRGVTGFTDTQYF. DNA for the CDR3: TGCGCCAGCAGCTTGAATCGGGGAGTCACCGGCTTCACAGATACGCAGTATTTT.

This clonotype was counted only a few times. The V and J genes are TRBV3-1 and TRBJ2-7; 8 bases agree with TRBD2. The CDR3 extends over 16 amino acids. The V segment lost 1 base and the J segment 3 bases; nucleotides outside the gene matches: 8. Germline assignment: CDR1 LGHDT and CDR2 YNNKEL (reference sequence). CDR3 amino acids: CASSQAGGRFFYEQYF. CDR3 coding DNA: TGTGCCAGCAGCCAAGCGGGCGGGAGGTTTTTCTACGAGCAGTACTTC.

This clonotype has a single count. Being one base from a much bigger clone, this may be a read error. V usage is TRBV20-1 and J usage is TRBJ2-1; 7 bases are shared with TRBD1. The CDR3 covers 14 residues. CDR1 is DFQATT and CDR2 is SNEGSKA in the germline V gene (reference sequence). Trimming took 7 bases from V and 6 from J; bases not matched to a gene: 12. The DNA of the CDR3 is TGCAGTGTAGTGAGAGGGGGCCTGGGCAATGAGCAGTTCTTC. Amino acid sequence: CSVVRGGLGNEQFF.

This clonotype showed up many times. The chain has TRBV6-5 and TRBJ2-5; weak D call: TRBD1 (5 bases). Trimming stripped 2 bases from V and 0 bases from J, with 16 bases between. This CDR3 is built from 17 residues. Germline lookup yields CDR1 MNHEY and CDR2 SVGAGI. CDR3 sequence (DNA): TGTGCCAGCAGTTACGGCTTCCAGGGAACGTACCAAGAGACCCAGTACTTC. It codes for CASSYGFQGTYQETQYF.

This clonotype was recorded a few times. The genes are TRBV5-1 and TRBJ2-5; 7 nucleotides line up with TRBD2. V trimming: 4 bases; J trimming: 3 bases; junction bases outside the gene matches: 6. The CDR3 has 14 residues. CDR1 and CDR2 (germline): SGHRS, YFSETQ. CDR3 residues: CASSPGGGKETQYF. The CDR3, as DNA: TGCGCCAGCAGCCCCGGCGGGGGAAAAGAGACCCAGTACTTC.

V gene TRBV29-1 combines with J gene TRBJ1-2, with D unresolved. The CDR3 is made up of 16 amino acids. Trimming took off 7 bases at V and 2 bases at J, with 23 bases between the two ends. From germline, CDR1 is SQVTM and CDR2 ANQGSEA. The CDR3 is CSAFVSTIQENYGYTF. CDR3 in DNA: TGCAGCGCGTTCGTCTCTACCATCCAGGAAAACTATGGCTACACCTTC.

This clonotype was seen ten or more times. The V gene is TRBV29-1, the J gene TRBJ1-1; TRBD1 agrees at 10 bases. Looked up from germline, CDR1 is SQVTM and CDR2 is ANQGSEA. The CDR3 length is 14 residues. Unmatched junction bases numbered 6, after V lost 4 bases and J lost 4 bases. CDR3 DNA sequence: TGCAGCGTTGGGGACAGGGGAGGGGCCACTGAAGCTTTCTTT. This gives the protein CSVGDRGGATEAFF.

In its sample, this clonotype was seen many times. The chain uses TRBV20-1 and TRBJ1-1; D remains ambiguous. The CDR3 extends over 10 amino acids. V lost 5 bases, J lost 4 bases, and 5 bases lay in between. Germline lookup yields CDR1 DFQATT and CDR2 SNEGSKA (reference sequence). CDR3 in DNA: TGCAGTGCTTCTATCACTGAAGCTTTCTTT. This translates into CSASITEAFF.

This clonotype was seen a single time. One end of the junction varies from germline; a read error may be responsible. The chain carries TRBV5-1 and TRBJ2-4; D is unresolved. CDR3 size: 16 residues. Per germline, CDR1 SGHRS and CDR2 YFSETQ. CDR3 amino acids: CTSSADAELAKNIQYF. The CDR3 DNA reads TGCACCAGCAGCGCGGACGCCGAGCTAGCCAAAAACATTCAGTACTTC.

Many counts were recorded for this clonotype. This sequence joins TRBV5-1 and TRBJ2-7; a possible D gene is TRBD1 (5 bases). Germline CDR1 is SGHRS and CDR2 is YFSETQ. This CDR3 has 15 residues. Between the trimmed V and J ends, which lost 0 bases and 0 bases, there was a span of 10 bases. The CDR3 loop reads CASSLALGDSYEQYF. The CDR3 region has the DNA TGCGCCAGCAGCTTGGCTCTAGGGGACTCCTACGAGCAGTACTTC.

This clonotype showed up just once. The chain uses TRBV20-1 and TRBJ2-5; D is perhaps TRBD1 (5 bases). The CDR3 sequence is 16 residues long. The ends were cut back, 2 bases at V and 2 bases at J, with 18 bases in the middle. Germline V gives CDR1 DFQATT, CDR2 SNEGSKA (reference sequence). The CDR3 DNA sequence: TGCAGTGCTAGACACGATTCCTGGACATATCAAGAGACCCAGTACTTC. This translates into CSARHDSWTYQETQYF.

This clonotype was counted at least ten times. The V and J genes are TRBV10-3 and TRBJ1-1; D unclear. CDR1 is ENHRY and CDR2 is SYGVKD in the germline V gene. This CDR3 has 15 residues. Trimming cost V 6 bases and J 2 bases, with 16 bases left between them. Written as DNA, the CDR3 is TGTGCCATCAGCGTTAGGGCGCCCGCAAACACTGAAGCTTTCTTT. Translated, it gives CAISVRAPANTEAFF.

This clonotype was observed many times. The chain joins TRBV5-1 to TRBJ2-7; 8 bases line up with TRBD1. The junction had 7 bases not matched to a gene; V was cut back by 5 bases and J by 6 bases. The CDR3 has 13 amino acids. Germline V gene data show CDR1 as SGHRS and CDR2 as YFSETQ. In DNA form, the CDR3 reads TGCGCCAGCAGAGGACAGGGCCCGATCGAGCAGTACTTC. This gives the protein CASRGQGPIEQYF.

The chain is built from TRBV5-6 and TRBJ2-5, with 7 bases lining up with TRBD1. V lost 4 bases to trimming and J lost 12 bases; unmatched junction nucleotides: 6. The germline V gene has CDR1 SGHDT and CDR2 YYEEEE. The CDR3 spans 11 residues. The CDR3 bases are TGTGCCAGCAGCAAACAGGGGCCGGAGTACTTC. Its translation is CASSKQGPEYF.

This clonotype was counted many times. The chain joins TRBV7-8 to TRBJ2-7, with D possibly being TRBD1 or TRBD2 (5 bases each). Germline V gene sequence: CDR1 SGHVS, CDR2 FQNEAQ. This CDR3 region has 15 residues. With 1 base removed from V and 1 base from J, the gap between germline ends came to 11 bases. This CDR3 reads CASSLVGTLSYEQYF. CDR3 DNA sequence: TGTGCCAGCAGCTTAGTTGGGACCCTTTCCTACGAGCAGTACTTC.

This clonotype was recorded many times. The chain links TRBV4-1 to TRBJ2-3; the D gene is possibly TRBD1 (5 bases). Germline CDR1 MGHRA, CDR2 YSYEKL. The CDR3 spans 15 residues. V was cut by 1 base and J by 4 bases, with 12 bases left in between. The CDR3 sequence: CASSQVQGAADTQYF. In DNA, the CDR3 is TGCGCCAGCAGCCAAGTCCAAGGGGCGGCAGATACGCAGTATTTT.

The sample holds many counts of this clonotype. This chain uses TRBV5-6 with TRBJ1-2; TRBD1 aligns across 8 bases. The ends lost 4 bases at V and 4 bases at J; junction bases unmatched: 9. CDR1 is SGHDT, CDR2 YYEEEE, per germline. The CDR3 covers 15 residues. CDR3 in amino acids: CASSPSGGSGYGYTF. CDR3 coding DNA: TGTGCCAGCAGCCCATCAGGGGGCTCCGGCTATGGCTACACCTTC.

This clonotype was counted between two and nine times. The chain is built from TRBV12-3 or TRBV12-4 and TRBJ2-2; unclear D gene. The CDR3 totals 15 residues. Trimming pared 1 base from V and 3 bases from J, leaving 9 bases between. The chain's CDR3 is CASSLDRGYTGELFF. The CDR3 coding sequence is TGTGCCAGCAGTTTAGACAGAGGTTACACCGGGGAGCTGTTTTTT.

This clonotype has at least ten counts. The chain has TRBV20-1 and TRBJ2-4; D is unclear. In germline, CDR1 is DFQATT, CDR2 SNEGSKA (reference sequence). This CDR3 region has 15 residues. Trimming shortened V by 3 bases and J by 0 bases, and 12 bases separated the two germline ends. The CDR3 loop reads CSASDGWLAKNIQYF. CDR3 bases: TGCAGTGCTAGCGATGGCTGGTTAGCCAAAAACATTCAGTACTTC.

Comments on this clonotype: An end of the junction does not agree with germline; a read error may underlie this. V is TRBV18 and J is TRBJ2-7; 9 bases line up with TRBD1. CDR3 length: 14 amino acids. The germline CDR1 and CDR2 sequences are KGHSH and LQKENI. The CDR3 DNA follows: TGTGCCAGCTCTCCACGGACAGGGGTCTACGAGCAGTACTTC. It encodes CASSPRTGVYEQYF.

The chain combines TRBV7-8 with TRBJ1-1; D is uncertain. This CDR3 comprises 13 residues. CDR1 is SGHVS, CDR2 FQNEAQ, per germline. V was clipped by 2 bases and J by 6 bases, with 10 bases between them. The CDR3 nucleotides read TGTGCCAGCAGCTTATCTACCCCTGCTGAAGCTTTCTTT. This sequence encodes CASSLSTPAEAFF.

The sample holds many counts of this clonotype. The chain links TRBV7-2 to TRBJ2-2; D is unresolved. V was trimmed by 7 bases and J by 5 bases, leaving 17 bases between them. The CDR3 is made up of 15 amino acids. CDR1 is SGHTA and CDR2 is FQGNSA in the germline V gene. This CDR3 reads CASTPTLTVTGELFF. The CDR3 DNA follows: TGTGCCAGCACGCCAACCCTGACCGTGACCGGGGAGCTGTTTTTT.

This clonotype was picked up many times. The chain links TRBV7-2 to TRBJ2-3, with TRBD2 matching 7 bases. The V gene end was trimmed by 3 bases and the J gene end by 5 bases; junction bases not matched to a gene: 8. The length of the CDR3 is 15 residues. Looked up from germline, CDR1 is SGHTA and CDR2 is FQGNSA. CDR3 DNA sequence: TGTGCCAGCAGCTTTGTACCCGGGAGGTTAGATACGCAGTATTTT. This gives the protein CASSFVPGRLDTQYF.

In its sample, this clonotype was seen a few times. This chain links TRBV11-1 with TRBJ1-3; maybe TRBD1 (6 bases). Trimming removed 5 bases from V and 0 bases from J, with 26 bases in between. Looked up from germline, CDR1 is SGHAT and CDR2 is FQDESV (reference sequence). The CDR3 consists of 20 residues. CDR3 loop: CASSLPNEKEDRLSGNTIYF. The CDR3 DNA reads TGTGCCAGCAGCCTCCCCAACGAAAAAGAAGACAGGCTCTCTGGAAACACCATATATTTT.

This clonotype was seen repeatedly, ten times or more. The J gene is TRBJ2-1, the V gene TRBV12-3 or TRBV12-4, with a possible D match to TRBD1 (6 bases). This CDR3 is built from 14 residues. Trimming took off 3 bases at V and 4 bases at J, with 10 bases between the two ends. The CDR3 DNA reads as TGTGCCAGCAGTTTGTGGGGGCCTTACAATGAGCAGTTCTTC. As protein: CASSLWGPYNEQFF.

As for this clonotype: A much larger clone lies a single base off, so this may be a read error. The V gene is TRBV5-1, the J gene TRBJ2-5; TRBD2 aligns across 13 bases. The length of the CDR3 is 19 residues. Germline V gene sequence: CDR1 SGHRS, CDR2 YFSETQ. Trimming took 1 base from V and 7 from J; bases not matched to a gene: 16. Written as DNA, the CDR3 is TGCGCCAGCAGCTTGATAGGGACTAGCGGGAACATATTCATCGGGACCCAGTACTTC. Its protein is CASSLIGTSGNIFIGTQYF.

The V call is TRBV12-3 or TRBV12-4, the J call TRBJ2-2; D possibly corresponds to TRBD2 (5 bases). V dropped 3 bases and J dropped 6 bases, with 8 bases sitting between them. The CDR3 is 13 amino acids. The CDR3: CASSFRGPGELFF. CDR3 DNA sequence: TGTGCCAGCAGTTTTCGGGGTCCCGGGGAGCTGTTTTTT.

This clonotype has at least ten counts. The CDR3 protein is CSARGDRDYEQYF. For the CDR3, the DNA is TGCAGTGCTAGGGGGGACAGGGACTACGAGCAGTACTTC. The gene calls are TRBV20-1 and TRBJ2-7; TRBD1 agrees at 9 bases. The V and J ends lost 3 bases and 3 bases, in that order; junction bases with no gene match: 3. Germline-derived CDR1 and CDR2 are DFQATT and SNEGSKA (reference sequence). The CDR3 runs to 13 residues.

This clonotype came up many times. The chain has TRBV10-3 and TRBJ2-7; tentative D call: TRBD2 (7 bases). Between the trimmed V and J ends, which lost 9 bases and 7 bases, there was a span of 13 bases. Germline CDR1 reads ENHRY; CDR2 reads SYGVKD. The CDR3 runs to 11 residues. CDR3 in amino acids: CAIGGGGEQYF. The DNA for the CDR3 is TGTGCCATTGGGGGAGGGGGGGAGCAGTACTTC.